The T cell receptor (beta chain) described here comes from a study of CD4 T cells in relation to SARS-CoV-2 and coronaviruses. Study at large: After around 10 days of antigen culture, PBMC TCR beta CDR3s were sequenced.

Whole-study results and caveats: Crossreactive clones expanded significantly less to SARS-CoV-2 than monoreactive clones.

As for this clone: Antigen: not known.

CD4+ T cells from unexposed donors were obtained before the COVID-19 pandemic (2011-2018). Isolation of CD4+ T cells took place after approximately eleven days in culture. As cell numbers allowed, unexposed-donor CD4+ T cells faced SARS-CoV-2 S/N and four cold-coronavirus spikes. Clones were read by immunoSEQ multiplex PCR, and TCRdb kept only the in-frame ones, dropping some. The sample lists approximately 25,000 clones; more than 60% were seen once. This CDR3 has 15 amino acids. From germline, CDR1 is MNHEY and CDR2 SVGAGI. Trimming pared 3 bases from V and 2 bases from J, leaving 11 bases between. This chain connects TRBV6-5 to TRBJ1-3; D gene uncertain. The source material was CD4+ T cells from PBMCs, cultured in vitro. The source is a human donor in good health. Written as DNA, the CDR3 is TGTGCCAGCAGTTATTTACCCCGGGCTGGAAACACCATATATTTT. Its translation: CASSYLPRAGNTIYF.